This T cell receptor beta chain was retrieved from a study of blood T cell repertoires in COVID-19. Across the whole study: Samples came from the United States, Italy and Spain, spanning acute and convalescent COVID-19. Sample material is recorded as cDNA or gDNA derived from T cells, B-cell-depleted T cells, or PBMCs.

There are 13 residues in the CDR3. Germline CDR1 SGHNT, CDR2 YYREEE (reference sequence). With 3 bases removed from V and 2 bases from J, the gap between germline ends came to 8 bases. Authors' processing steps: Using reference gene primer amplification, nucleated cell counts were estimated. Profiling relied on immunoSEQ multiplex PCR, and the TCRdb table lists in-frame clones only, not all of them. V, J and clone size were drawn from that table, and D and trimming were deduced from the DNA. This sample has 100,000 to 150,000 clones, with 75% to 85% found just once. The sample consisted of peripheral blood. The gene calls are TRBV5-4 and TRBJ2-5; D gene ambiguous. This TCR came from a man in his forties with active or convalescent COVID-19. The chain's CDR3 is CASSSEIQETQYF. CDR3 nucleotides: TGTGCCAGCAGCTCTGAGATTCAAGAGACCCAGTACTTC.